Below, 3 T cell receptor beta chains from the same sample are listed, as sequenced in a study of T-cell memory formation after mild COVID-19. TCRdb re-called the 5' RACE reads through MiXCR, storing one row per CDR3 protein. Among about 170,000 distinct CDR3 sequences listed, around 13% were seen once. The source material was PBMCs or a T cell subset sorted from them (not recorded which). The receptors shown here come from a man in his late teens or twenties who had mild COVID-19 (a few samples of this study predate the infection). Cell type and time point are not known.

In its sample, this clonotype was seen a few times. The chain uses TRBV6-6 and TRBJ2-7; TRBD2 matches 10 bases. CDR1 and CDR2 (germline): MNHNY, SVGAGI (reference sequence). The CDR3 runs 16 residues. The ends lost 2 bases at V and 2 bases at J; junction bases unmatched: 6. As DNA, the CDR3 is TGTGCCAGCAGTTACGGTAGCGGGGGGCTGGCCTACGAGCAGTACGTC. Protein product: CASSYGSGGLAYEQYV.

This rearrangement joins TRBV11-2 to TRBJ1-5, with D unclear. CDR1 and CDR2 from the germline V gene are SGHAT and FQNNGV. The CDR3 loop spans 16 amino acids. V was trimmed by 1 base and J by 1 base, leaving 11 bases between them. CDR3 nucleotide sequence: TGTGCCAGCAGCTTAGGCGCGTCACAGAGCAATCAGCCCCAGCATTTT. Translated, it gives CASSLGASQSNQPQHF. Looking up the rest from reference TRBV11-2 and TRBJ1-5 gives the full variable domain: EAGVAQSPRYKIIEKRQSVAFWCNPISGHATLYWYQQILGQGPKLLIQFQNNGVVDDSQLPKDRFSAERLKGVDSTLKIQPAKLEDSAVYLCASSLGASQSNQPQHFGDGTRLSIL.

A few counts support this clonotype. The chain is built from TRBV6-6 and TRBJ2-6; the match to TRBD1 covers 9 bases. Germline CDR1 MNHNY, CDR2 SVGAGI (reference sequence). V lost 2 bases to trimming and J lost 1 base; unmatched junction nucleotides: 3. CDR3 length: 17 residues. The CDR3 nucleotides are TGTGCCAGCAGTTACGGGACAGGGCGGTCTGGGGCCAACGTCCTGACTTTC. This gives the protein CASSYGTGRSGANVLTF.